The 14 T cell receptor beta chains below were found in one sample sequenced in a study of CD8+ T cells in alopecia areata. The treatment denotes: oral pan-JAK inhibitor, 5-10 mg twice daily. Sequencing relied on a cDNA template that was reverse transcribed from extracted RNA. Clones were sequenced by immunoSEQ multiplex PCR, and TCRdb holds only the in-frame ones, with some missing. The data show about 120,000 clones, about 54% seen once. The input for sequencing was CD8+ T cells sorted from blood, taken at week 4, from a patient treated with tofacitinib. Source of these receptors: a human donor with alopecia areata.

CDR3 coding DNA: TGTGCCAGCAGTCTCGGACAGGGGGGAAGCACAGATACGCAGTATTTT. Its translation: CASSLGQGGSTDTQYF. V gene TRBV11-1 combines with J gene TRBJ2-3; 10 bases match TRBD1. Germline V gives CDR1 SGHAT, CDR2 FQDESV (reference sequence). The V segment lost 6 bases and the J segment 0 bases; nucleotides outside the gene matches: 6. The CDR3 runs to 16 residues.

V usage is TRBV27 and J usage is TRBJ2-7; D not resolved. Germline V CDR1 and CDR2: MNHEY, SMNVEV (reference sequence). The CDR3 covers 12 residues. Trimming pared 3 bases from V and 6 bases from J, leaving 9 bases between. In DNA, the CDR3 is TGTGCCAGCAGTTTGGCACTGGGCGAGCAGTACTTC. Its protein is CASSLALGEQYF.

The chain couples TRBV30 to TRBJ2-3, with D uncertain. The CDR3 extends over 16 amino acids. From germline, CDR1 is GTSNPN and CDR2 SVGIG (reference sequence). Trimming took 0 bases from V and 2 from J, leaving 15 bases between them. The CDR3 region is CAWSVTGIGHTDTQYF. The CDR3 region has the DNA TGTGCCTGGAGTGTAACCGGCATCGGGCACACAGATACGCAGTATTTT.

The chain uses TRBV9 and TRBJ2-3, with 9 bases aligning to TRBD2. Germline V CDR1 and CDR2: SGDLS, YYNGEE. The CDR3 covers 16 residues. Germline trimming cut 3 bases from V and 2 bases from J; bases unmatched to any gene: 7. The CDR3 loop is CASSAIAGVLTDTQYF. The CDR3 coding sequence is TGTGCCAGCAGCGCTATAGCGGGGGTCCTCACAGATACGCAGTATTTT.

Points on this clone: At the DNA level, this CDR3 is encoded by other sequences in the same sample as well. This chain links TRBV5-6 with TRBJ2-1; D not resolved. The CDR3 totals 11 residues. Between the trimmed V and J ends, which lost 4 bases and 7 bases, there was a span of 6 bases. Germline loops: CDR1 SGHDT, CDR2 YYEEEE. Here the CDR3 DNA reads TGTGCCAGCAGCCAGTGGAATGAGCAGTTCTTC. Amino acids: CASSQWNEQFF.

CDR3: CAWATGAMNTEAFF. CDR3 DNA sequence: TGTGCCTGGGCCACAGGGGCAATGAACACTGAAGCTTTCTTT. The chain uses TRBV30 and TRBJ1-1; 7 bases are shared with TRBD1. The CDR3 contains 14 residues. The J segment lost 0 bases and the V segment lost 5 bases, leaving 6 bases of the junction unmatched. CDR1 and CDR2 (germline): GTSNPN, SVGIG (reference sequence).

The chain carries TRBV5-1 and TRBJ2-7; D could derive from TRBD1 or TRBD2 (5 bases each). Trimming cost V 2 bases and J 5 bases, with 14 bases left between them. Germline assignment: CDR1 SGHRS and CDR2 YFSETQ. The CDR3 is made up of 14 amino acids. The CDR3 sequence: CASSFGTAHDEQYF. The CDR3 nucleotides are TGCGCCAGCAGCTTTGGGACGGCCCATGACGAGCAGTACTTC. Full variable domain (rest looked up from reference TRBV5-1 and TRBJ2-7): KAGVTQTPRYLIKTRGQQVTLSCSPISGHRSVSWYQQTPGQGLQFLFEYFSETQRNKGNFPGRFSGRQFSNSRSEMNVSTLELGDSALYLCASSFGTAHDEQYFGPGTRLTVT.

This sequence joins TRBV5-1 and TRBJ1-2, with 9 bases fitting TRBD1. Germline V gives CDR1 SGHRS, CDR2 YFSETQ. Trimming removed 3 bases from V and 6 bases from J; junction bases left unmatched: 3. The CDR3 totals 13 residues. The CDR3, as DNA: TGCGCCAGCAGCTACAGGGGGCCGGATGGCTACACCTTC. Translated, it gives CASSYRGPDGYTF. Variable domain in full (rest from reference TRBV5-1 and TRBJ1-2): KAGVTQTPRYLIKTRGQQVTLSCSPISGHRSVSWYQQTPGQGLQFLFEYFSETQRNKGNFPGRFSGRQFSNSRSEMNVSTLELGDSALYLCASSYRGPDGYTFGSGTRLTVV.

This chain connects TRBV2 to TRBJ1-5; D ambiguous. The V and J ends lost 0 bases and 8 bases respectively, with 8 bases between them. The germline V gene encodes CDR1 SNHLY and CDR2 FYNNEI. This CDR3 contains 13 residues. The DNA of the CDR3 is TGTGCCAGCAGTGAAGCGCTTCGGGAGCCCCAGCATTTT. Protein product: CASSEALREPQHF.

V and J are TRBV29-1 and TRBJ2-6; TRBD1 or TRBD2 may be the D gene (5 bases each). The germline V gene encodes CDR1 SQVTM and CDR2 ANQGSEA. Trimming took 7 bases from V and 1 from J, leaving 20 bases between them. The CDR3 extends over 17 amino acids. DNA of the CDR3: TGCAGCGCCCGTACTTCCCGGGGCCGATCTGGGGCCAACGTCCTGACTTTC. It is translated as CSARTSRGRSGANVLTF.

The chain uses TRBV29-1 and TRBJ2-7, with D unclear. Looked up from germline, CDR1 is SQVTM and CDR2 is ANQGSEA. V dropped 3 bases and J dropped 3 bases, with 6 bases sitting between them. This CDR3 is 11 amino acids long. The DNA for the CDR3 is TGCAGCGTTGAGACCAACTACGAGCAGTACTTC. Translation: CSVETNYEQYF.

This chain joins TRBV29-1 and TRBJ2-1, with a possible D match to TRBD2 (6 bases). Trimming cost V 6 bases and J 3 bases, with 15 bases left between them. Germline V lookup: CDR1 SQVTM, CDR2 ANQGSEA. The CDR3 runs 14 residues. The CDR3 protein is CSVRDGFNYNEQFF. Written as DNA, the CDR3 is TGCAGCGTGCGGGACGGATTTAACTACAATGAGCAGTTCTTC.

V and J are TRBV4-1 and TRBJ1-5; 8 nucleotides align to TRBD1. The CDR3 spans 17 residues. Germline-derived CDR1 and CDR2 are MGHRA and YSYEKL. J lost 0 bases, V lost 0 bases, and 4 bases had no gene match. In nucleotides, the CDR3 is TGCGCCAGCAGCCAAGAGGCAGGGGGCTATAGCAATCAGCCCCAGCATTTT. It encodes CASSQEAGGYSNQPQHF.

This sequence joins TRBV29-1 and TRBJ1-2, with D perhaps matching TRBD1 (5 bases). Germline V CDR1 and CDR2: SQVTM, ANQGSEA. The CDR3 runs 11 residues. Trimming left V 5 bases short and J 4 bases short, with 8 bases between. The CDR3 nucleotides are TGCAGCGTTAAGAGGGGCTATGGCTACACCTTC. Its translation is CSVKRGYGYTF.